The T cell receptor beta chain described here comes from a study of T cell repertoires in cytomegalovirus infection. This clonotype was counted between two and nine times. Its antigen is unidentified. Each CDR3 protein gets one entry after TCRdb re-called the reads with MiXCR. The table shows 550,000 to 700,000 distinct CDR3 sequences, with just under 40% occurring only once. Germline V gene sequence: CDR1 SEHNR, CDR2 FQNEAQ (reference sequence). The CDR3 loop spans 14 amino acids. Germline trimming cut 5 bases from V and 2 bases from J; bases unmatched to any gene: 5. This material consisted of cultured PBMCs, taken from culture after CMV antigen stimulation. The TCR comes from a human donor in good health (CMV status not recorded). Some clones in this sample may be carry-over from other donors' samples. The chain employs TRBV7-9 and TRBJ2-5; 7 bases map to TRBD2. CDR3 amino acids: CASSPGRFQETQYF. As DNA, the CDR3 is TGTGCCAGCAGCCCCGGGAGGTTTCAAGAGACCCAGTACTTC.